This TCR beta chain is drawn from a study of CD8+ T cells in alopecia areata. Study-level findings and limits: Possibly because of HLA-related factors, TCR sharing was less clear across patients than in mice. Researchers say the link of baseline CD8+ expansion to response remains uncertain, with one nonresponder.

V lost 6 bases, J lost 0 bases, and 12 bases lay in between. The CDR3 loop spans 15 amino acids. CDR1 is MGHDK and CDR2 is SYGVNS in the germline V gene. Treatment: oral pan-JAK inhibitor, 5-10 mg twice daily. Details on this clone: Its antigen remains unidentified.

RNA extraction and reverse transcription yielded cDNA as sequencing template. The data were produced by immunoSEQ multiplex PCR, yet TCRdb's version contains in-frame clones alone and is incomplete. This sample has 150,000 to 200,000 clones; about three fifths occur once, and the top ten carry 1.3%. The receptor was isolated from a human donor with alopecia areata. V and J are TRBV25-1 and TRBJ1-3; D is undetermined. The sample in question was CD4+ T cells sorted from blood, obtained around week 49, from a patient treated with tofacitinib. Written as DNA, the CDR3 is TGTGCCAGCAGCGACCCAGCCAGCTCTGGAAACACCATATATTTT. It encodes CASSDPASSGNTIYF.